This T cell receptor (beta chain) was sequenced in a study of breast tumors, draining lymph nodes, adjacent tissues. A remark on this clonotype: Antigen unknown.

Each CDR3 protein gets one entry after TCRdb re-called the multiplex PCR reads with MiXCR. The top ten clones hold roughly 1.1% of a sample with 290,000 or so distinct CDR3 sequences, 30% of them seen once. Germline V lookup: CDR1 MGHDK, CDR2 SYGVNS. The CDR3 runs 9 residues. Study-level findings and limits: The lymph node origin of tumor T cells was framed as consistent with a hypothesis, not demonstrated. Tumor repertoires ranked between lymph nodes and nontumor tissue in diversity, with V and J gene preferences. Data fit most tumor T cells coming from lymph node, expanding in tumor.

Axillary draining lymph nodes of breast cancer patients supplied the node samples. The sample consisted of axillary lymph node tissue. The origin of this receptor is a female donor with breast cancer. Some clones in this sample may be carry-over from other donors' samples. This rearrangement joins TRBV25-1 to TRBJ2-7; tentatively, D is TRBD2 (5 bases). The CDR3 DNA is TGTGACCGCCGGGGCGAGCAGTACTTC. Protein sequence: CDRRGEQYF.